This entry concerns a single T cell receptor (beta chain). The antigen is unknown. MiXCR, applied by TCRdb to the 5' RACE reads, yields one record per CDR3 protein. The sample contains under 300,000 distinct CDR3 sequences, over 12% of which appear only once. This specimen comes from a study of identical twins. Whole-study findings and limits: Abundant cord blood beta clonotypes carried fewer insertions; memory repertoires showed none. Conclusions rested on cross-sectional statistics rather than following the same donors.

Deletions cut 5 bases from V and 2 bases from J, with 16 bases between. Germline CDR1 SGHAT, CDR2 FQNNGV. This CDR3 comprises 15 residues. The rearrangement joins TRBV11-2 to TRBJ2-7; a possible D gene is TRBD1 (6 bases). The TCR sequence derives from a woman younger than 35 in good health. The sequenced sample consisted of memory (CD45RO+) T cells sorted from blood. CDR3: CASSQGHSGAYEQYF. CDR3 DNA: TGTGCCAGCAGCCAGGGACACTCGGGCGCCTACGAGCAGTACTTC. The variable domain in full, completed from reference TRBV11-2 and TRBJ2-7, reads EAGVAQSPRYKIIEKRQSVAFWCNPISGHATLYWYQQILGQGPKLLIQFQNNGVVDDSQLPKDRFSAERLKGVDSTLKIQPAKLEDSAVYLCASSQGHSGAYEQYFGPGTRLTVT.